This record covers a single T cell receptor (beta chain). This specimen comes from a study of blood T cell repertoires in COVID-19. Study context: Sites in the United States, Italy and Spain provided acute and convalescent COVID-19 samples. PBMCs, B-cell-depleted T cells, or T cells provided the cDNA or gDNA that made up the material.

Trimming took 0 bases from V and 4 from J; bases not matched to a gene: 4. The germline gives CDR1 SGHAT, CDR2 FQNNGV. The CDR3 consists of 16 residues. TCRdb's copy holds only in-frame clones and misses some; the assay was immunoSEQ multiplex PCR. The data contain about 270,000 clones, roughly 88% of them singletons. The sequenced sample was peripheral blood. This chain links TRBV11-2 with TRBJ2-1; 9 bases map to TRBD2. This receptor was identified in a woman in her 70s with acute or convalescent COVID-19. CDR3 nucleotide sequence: TGTGCCAGCAGCTTAGACAGCGGGGGGATTTACAATGAGCAGTTCTTC. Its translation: CASSLDSGGIYNEQFF.